This passage covers 6 T cell receptor beta chains from one sample sequenced in a study of Ad26.COV2.S vaccination and SARS-CoV-2 variants. Documented treatment: some 20 received Ad26.COV2.S at low or high dose, single or two shots; about 5 received placebo; per-sample allocation not given. Specimen acquisition occurred on day 63 following the initial vaccine or placebo injection. Only in-frame clones appear in the TCRdb table, and some are missing; sequencing was by immunoSEQ multiplex PCR. The sample has about 350,000 clones; roughly 81% are singletons. The sequenced sample was peripheral blood, obtained in a trial of Ad26.COV2.S vaccine versus placebo. These receptors were obtained from a person aged 18-60 years who received the Ad26.COV2.S COVID-19 vaccine or a placebo.

CDR3 DNA sequence: TGCAGCGTTGAAGAGGGGGCGAGTGTCTATGGCTACACCTTC. It codes for CSVEEGASVYGYTF. J is TRBJ1-2 and V is TRBV29-1, with a weak D call TRBD1 (6 bases). This CDR3 spans 14 amino acids. The ends were cut back, 0 bases at V and 4 bases at J, with 12 bases in the middle. Germline V lookup: CDR1 SQVTM, CDR2 ANQGSEA. Using reference TRBV29-1 and TRBJ1-2 for the parts outside the CDR3, the full variable domain is SAVISQKPSRDICQRGTSLTIQCQVDSQVTMMFWYRQQPGQSLTLIATANQGSEATYESGFVIDKFPISRPNLTFSTLTVSNMSPEDSSIYLCSVEEGASVYGYTFGSGTRLTVV.

V usage is TRBV7-2 and J usage is TRBJ2-2; D not certain. This CDR3 is built from 14 residues. CDR1 and CDR2 (germline): SGHTA, FQGNSA. V lost 2 bases and J 7 bases, leaving 11 bases between the germline ends. The CDR3 region has the DNA TGTGCCAGCAGCTTAACAAGGATGGTCGGGGAGCTGTTTTTT. Its protein product is CASSLTRMVGELFF.

CDR3 coding DNA: TGTGCCAGCAGCCAAGATCTAGACAATGAGCAGTTCTTC. This codes for CASSQDLDNEQFF. The chain uses TRBV14 and TRBJ2-1; D is ambiguous. Germline values: CDR1 SGHDN, CDR2 FVKESK. The germline V and J ends were trimmed by 0 bases and 5 bases, with 5 bases remaining between them. The CDR3 length is 13 residues.

Ten or more counts support this clone. The J gene is TRBJ2-1, the V gene TRBV24-1; D may be TRBD1 or TRBD2 (5 bases each). CDR1 and CDR2 (germline): KGHDR, SFDVKD. The V and J ends lost 3 bases and 12 bases respectively, with 14 bases between them. This CDR3 spans 13 amino acids. The CDR3 DNA follows: TGTGCCACCAGTGATGGGGGATCAATTAGGCAGTTCTTC. Protein sequence: CATSDGGSIRQFF.

The chain carries TRBV12-5 and TRBJ1-5; tentative D call: TRBD1 (6 bases). Looked up from germline, CDR1 is LGHNT and CDR2 is FRNRAP. V was trimmed by 0 bases and J by 6 bases, leaving 12 bases between them. The CDR3 covers 15 residues. The CDR3 region is CASGLVPGGRQPQHF. The CDR3 DNA is TGTGCTAGTGGTTTGGTACCGGGGGGGCGTCAGCCCCAGCATTTT.

This sequence joins TRBV4-3 and TRBJ2-1; maybe TRBD1 (7 bases). Germline assignment: CDR1 LGHNA and CDR2 YSLEER. The CDR3 has 20 residues. Between the trimmed V and J ends, which lost 0 bases and 0 bases, there was a span of 21 bases. This CDR3 is CASSQDPEGASGLSYNEQFF. CDR3 bases: TGCGCCAGCAGCCAAGATCCGGAGGGGGCCAGCGGTCTCTCCTACAATGAGCAGTTCTTC.